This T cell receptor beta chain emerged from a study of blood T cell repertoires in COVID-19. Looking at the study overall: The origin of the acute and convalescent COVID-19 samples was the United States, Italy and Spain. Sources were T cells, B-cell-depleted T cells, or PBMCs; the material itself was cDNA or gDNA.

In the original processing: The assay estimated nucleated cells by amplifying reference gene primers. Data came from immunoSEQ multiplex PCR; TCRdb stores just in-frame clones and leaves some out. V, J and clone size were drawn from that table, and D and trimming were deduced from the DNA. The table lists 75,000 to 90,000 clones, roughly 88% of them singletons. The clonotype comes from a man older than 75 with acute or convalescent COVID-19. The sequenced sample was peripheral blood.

In DNA, the CDR3 is TGTGCCAGCAGTTTATCACAGTCCCAGGGTGGCTACACCTTC. Its translation is CASSLSQSQGGYTF. The chain joins TRBV28 to TRBJ1-2; D possibly corresponds to TRBD1 (5 bases). V gave up 1 base and J gave up 7 bases, with 13 bases separating them. This CDR3 has 14 residues. Germline values: CDR1 MDHEN, CDR2 SYDVKM.